This T cell receptor (beta chain) was captured in a study of blood T cell repertoires in COVID-19. Trimming cost V 4 bases and J 4 bases; bases outside gene matches: 2. Germline values: CDR1 SGHTA, CDR2 FQGNSA. This CDR3 has 14 residues. The method was immunoSEQ multiplex PCR; TCRdb's version includes in-frame clones alone and lacks a portion of them. The top ten clones hold about a third of a sample with about 46,000 clones, roughly 88% of them seen once. The sequenced sample was peripheral blood. The source is a woman of 80 years or more with COVID-19, enrolled during active disease. V and J are TRBV7-2 and TRBJ1-4; 8 bases match TRBD1. CDR3: CASSSGQVNEKLFF. CDR3 nucleotide sequence: TGTGCCAGCAGCTCGGGACAGGTTAATGAAAAACTGTTTTTT.